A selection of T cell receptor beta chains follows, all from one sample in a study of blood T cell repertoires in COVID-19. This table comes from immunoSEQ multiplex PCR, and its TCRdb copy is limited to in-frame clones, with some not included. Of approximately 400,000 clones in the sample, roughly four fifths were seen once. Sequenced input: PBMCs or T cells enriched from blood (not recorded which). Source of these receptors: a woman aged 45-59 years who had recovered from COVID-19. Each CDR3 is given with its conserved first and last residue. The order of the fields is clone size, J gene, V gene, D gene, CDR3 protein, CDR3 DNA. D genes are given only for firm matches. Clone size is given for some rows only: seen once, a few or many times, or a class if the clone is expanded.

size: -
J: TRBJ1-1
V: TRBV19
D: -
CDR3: CASGPSILQGMGTEAFF
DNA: TGTGCCAGTGGCCCTTCAATCCTCCAGGGCATGGGTACTGAAGCTTTCTTT

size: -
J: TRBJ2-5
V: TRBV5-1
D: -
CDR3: CASKSWREETQYF
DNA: TGCGCCTCCAAATCATGGCGGGAAGAGACCCAGTACTTC

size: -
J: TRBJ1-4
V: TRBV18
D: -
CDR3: CASAPGLREKLFF
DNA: TGTGCCAGCGCGCCGGGACTCCGGGAAAAACTGTTTTTT

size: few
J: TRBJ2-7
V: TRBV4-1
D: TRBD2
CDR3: CASSQLFGGTGLSGEQYF
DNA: TGCGCCAGCAGCCAATTATTCGGAGGGACGGGACTAAGCGGGGAGCAGTACTTC

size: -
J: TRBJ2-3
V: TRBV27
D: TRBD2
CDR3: CASGNRLAGRNTQYF
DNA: TGTGCCAGCGGCAACAGACTAGCGGGAAGGAATACGCAGTATTTT

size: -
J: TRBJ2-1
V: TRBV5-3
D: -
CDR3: CARSLWQPGYNEQFF
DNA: TGTGCCAGAAGCTTGTGGCAGCCGGGGTACAATGAGCAGTTCTTC

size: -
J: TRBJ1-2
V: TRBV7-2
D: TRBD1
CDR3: CASSLRQGAYGYTF
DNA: TGTGCCAGCAGCTTAAGACAGGGGGCCTATGGCTACACCTTC

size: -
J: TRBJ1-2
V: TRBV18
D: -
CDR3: CASSPGQIGGYTF
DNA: TGTGCCAGCTCACCCGGACAAATTGGTGGCTACACCTTC

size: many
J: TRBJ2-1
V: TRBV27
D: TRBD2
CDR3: CASSPLAGGGNEQFF
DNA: TGTGCCAGCAGTCCATTAGCGGGAGGGGGCAATGAGCAGTTCTTC

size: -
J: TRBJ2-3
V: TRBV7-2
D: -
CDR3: CASFRPGWTDTQYF
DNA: TGTGCCAGCTTTAGACCGGGTTGGACAGATACGCAGTATTTT

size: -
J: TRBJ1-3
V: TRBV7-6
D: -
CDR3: CASSLASGQNSGNTIYF
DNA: TGTGCCAGCAGCTTAGCATCAGGACAGAACTCTGGAAACACCATATATTTT

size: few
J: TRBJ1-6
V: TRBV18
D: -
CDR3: CASSPARQGNSPLHF
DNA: TGTGCCAGCTCACCCGCCAGGCAGGGGAATTCACCCCTCCACTTT

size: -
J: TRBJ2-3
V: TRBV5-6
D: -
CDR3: CASSPVQRSTDTQYF
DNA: TGTGCCAGCAGCCCGGTACAGCGGAGCACAGATACGCAGTATTTT

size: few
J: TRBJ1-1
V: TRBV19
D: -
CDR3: CATAASIGAFF
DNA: TGTGCCACTGCGGCGTCGATAGGAGCTTTCTTT

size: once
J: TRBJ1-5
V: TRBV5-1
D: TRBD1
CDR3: CASSLEAGGQPQHF
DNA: TGCGCCAGCAGCTTGGAGGCAGGGGGTCAGCCCCAGCATTTT

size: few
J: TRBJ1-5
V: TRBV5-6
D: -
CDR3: CASSSRNQPQHF
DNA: TGTGCCAGCAGCTCGAGAAATCAGCCCCAGCATTTT

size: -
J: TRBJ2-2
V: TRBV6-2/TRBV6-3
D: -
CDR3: CASSYIRSTGELFF
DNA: TGTGCCAGCAGTTACATCCGTTCCACCGGGGAGCTGTTTTTT

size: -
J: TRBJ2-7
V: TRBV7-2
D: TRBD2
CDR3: CASSPGLAGAWGPYEQYF
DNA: TGTGCCAGCAGCCCGGGACTAGCGGGAGCTTGGGGACCCTACGAGCAGTACTTC

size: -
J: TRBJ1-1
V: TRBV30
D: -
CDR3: CAWAQGLNTEAFF
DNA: TGTGCCTGGGCTCAGGGGTTGAACACTGAAGCTTTCTTT

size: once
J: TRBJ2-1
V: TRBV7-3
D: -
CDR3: CASSLSLYNEQFF
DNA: TGTGCCAGCAGCTTAAGTCTGTACAATGAGCAGTTCTTC

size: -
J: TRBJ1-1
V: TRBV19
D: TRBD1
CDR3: CASGKTGAVRNTEAFF
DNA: TGTGCCAGTGGGAAAACAGGGGCCGTTAGGAACACTGAAGCTTTCTTT

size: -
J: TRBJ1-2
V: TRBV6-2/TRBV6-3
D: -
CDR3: CASSYGWDTLYGYTF
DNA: TGTGCCAGCAGTTACGGTTGGGACACCCTCTATGGCTACACCTTC

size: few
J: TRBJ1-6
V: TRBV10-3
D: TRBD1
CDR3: CAISRDSEGSPLHF
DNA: TGTGCCATCAGCAGGGACAGCGAGGGATCACCCCTCCACTTT

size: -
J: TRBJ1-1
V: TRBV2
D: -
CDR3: CASKADTEAFF
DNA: TGTGCCAGCAAAGCGGACACTGAAGCTTTCTTT

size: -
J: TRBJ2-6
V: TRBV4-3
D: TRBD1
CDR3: CASSQEWQGALSGANVLTF
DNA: TGCGCCAGCAGCCAAGAATGGCAGGGGGCTCTCTCTGGGGCCAACGTCCTGACTTTC

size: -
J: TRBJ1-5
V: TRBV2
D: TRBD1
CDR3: CASSATGASNQPQHF
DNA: TGTGCCAGCAGCGCGACAGGGGCCAGCAATCAGCCCCAGCATTTT

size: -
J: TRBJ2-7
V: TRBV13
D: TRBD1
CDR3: CASSFRQGEAYEQYF
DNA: TGTGCCAGCAGCTTTAGACAGGGGGAAGCCTACGAGCAGTACTTC

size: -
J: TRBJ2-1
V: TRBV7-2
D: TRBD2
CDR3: CASSTRLAHNEQFF
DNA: TGTGCCAGCAGCACACGACTAGCCCACAATGAGCAGTTCTTC

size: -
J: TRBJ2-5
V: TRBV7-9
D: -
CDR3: CASSPRLEPETQYF
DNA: TGTGCCAGCAGCCCTAGACTAGAACCGGAGACCCAGTACTTC

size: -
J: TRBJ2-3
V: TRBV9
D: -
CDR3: CASSARVSTDTQYF
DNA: TGTGCCAGCAGCGCCAGGGTCAGCACAGATACGCAGTATTTT

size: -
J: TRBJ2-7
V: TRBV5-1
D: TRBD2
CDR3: CASSLDRDYYEQYF
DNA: TGCGCCAGCAGCTTGGATAGGGACTACTACGAGCAGTACTTC

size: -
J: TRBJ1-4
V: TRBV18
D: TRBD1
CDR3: CASSPFGTVDEKLFF
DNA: TGTGCCAGCTCACCATTCGGGACAGTCGACGAAAAACTGTTTTTT

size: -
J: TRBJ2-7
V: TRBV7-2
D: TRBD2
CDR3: CASSSYSGRYEQYF
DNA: TGTGCCAGCAGCTCCTATAGCGGGAGGTACGAGCAGTACTTC

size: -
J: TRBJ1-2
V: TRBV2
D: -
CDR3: CASSIFTANYGYTF
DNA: TGTGCCAGCAGTATCTTCACAGCTAACTATGGCTACACCTTC

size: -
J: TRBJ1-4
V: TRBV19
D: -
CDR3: CASSIQVTTTNEKLFF
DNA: TGTGCCAGTAGTATTCAGGTGACAACAACTAATGAAAAACTGTTTTTT

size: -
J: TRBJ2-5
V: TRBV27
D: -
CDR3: CASSSTPNRWQETQYF
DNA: TGTGCCAGCAGTTCCACACCAAACAGGTGGCAAGAGACCCAGTACTTC

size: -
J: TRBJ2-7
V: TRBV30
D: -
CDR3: CAWVRDSYEQYF
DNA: TGTGCCTGGGTCAGGGACTCCTACGAGCAGTACTTC

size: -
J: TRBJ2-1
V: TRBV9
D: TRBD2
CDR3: CASSVTGTSGSQGFF
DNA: TGTGCCAGCAGCGTAACTGGGACTAGCGGGAGCCAGGGGTTCTTC

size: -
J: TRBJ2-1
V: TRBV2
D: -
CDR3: CASSEREAVATNEQFF
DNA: TGTGCCAGCAGTGAAAGGGAGGCGGTGGCCACCAATGAGCAGTTCTTC

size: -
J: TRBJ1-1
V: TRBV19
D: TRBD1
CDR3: CASSRFRGPGTEAFF
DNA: TGTGCCAGCTCCCGATTTAGGGGGCCTGGCACTGAAGCTTTCTTT

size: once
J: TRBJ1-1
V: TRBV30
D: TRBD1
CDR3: CAWPRDRQDTEAFF
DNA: TGTGCCTGGCCTAGGGACAGGCAGGACACTGAAGCTTTCTTT